This T cell receptor (beta chain) originates from a study of cytomegalovirus exposure and HLA in healthy donors. The wider study: From HLA-typed donors, an early data release held around 85 million unique TCRs. Study results and caveats: A previous analysis found most TCR beta V segments productive roughly 90% or roughly 30% of the time. In a later analysis, DRB1 alleles had the most associated TCRs; HLA-C alleles the fewest.

13 Jbeta primers and 60 Vbeta primers were used for the PCR. The protocol was immunoSEQ multiplex PCR, while the TCRdb copy is restricted to in-frame clones and leaves out a portion. The sample shows under 200,000 clones, 68% of them seen only once. This clone showed up just a few times. The antigen is not known. This CDR3 has 19 residues. The ends were cut back, 4 bases at V and 3 bases at J, with 23 bases in the middle. Per germline, CDR1 SGHRS and CDR2 YFSETQ. V and J are TRBV5-1 and TRBJ2-6, with a tentative D call TRBD1 (6 bases). Material for sequencing was PBMCs. This sequence was found in a man between 45 and 60 years old in good health and CMV-seronegative. The DNA of the CDR3 is TGCGCCAGCAGCCGACTGGGAACCTTTAGGGGGAATGGGGCCAACGTCCTGACTTTC. Translated, it gives CASSRLGTFRGNGANVLTF. The complete variable domain, with remaining parts taken from reference TRBV5-1 and TRBJ2-6, reads KAGVTQTPRYLIKTRGQQVTLSCSPISGHRSVSWYQQTPGQGLQFLFEYFSETQRNKGNFPGRFSGRQFSNSRSEMNVSTLELGDSALYLCASSRLGTFRGNGANVLTFGAGSRLTVL.